These T cell receptor beta chains were read from a single sample in a study of regulatory T cells in long-lasting Graves disease. TCRdb reprocessed the multiplex PCR reads with MiXCR, giving one entry per CDR3 protein. The sample lists some 400,000 distinct CDR3 sequences, more than 13% occurring once. This sample also belongs to another study, concerning T cells in Graves' hyperthyroidism and ophthalmopathy.

The specimen was peripheral blood mononuclear cells (PBMCs), collected at new diagnosis, from a patient treated with antithyroid drugs. These receptors all stem from a woman aged 25 to 39 with Graves disease. CDR3s include the opening cysteine and the closing phenylalanine or tryptophan. A D gene is named only where the DNA matches it firmly. Size is stated for part of the rows, as once, few or many counts, or as a class when the clone is expanded.

TRBJ2-7	-	-	TRBV19	TGTGCCAGTAGTACCCGGAGTGAGCAGTACTTC	CASSTRSEQYF
TRBJ2-6	-	-	TRBV19	TGTGCCAGCTCCTTCCGGATCTTCTCTGGGGCCAACGTCCTGACTTTC	CASSFRIFSGANVLTF
TRBJ2-1	-	-	TRBV6-2/TRBV6-3	TGTGCCAGCAGTCACCTCAACAATGAGCAGTTCTTC	CASSHLNNEQFF
TRBJ2-5	-	-	TRBV12-5	TGTGCTAGTGGTTTGGTACGGAGTGAGGGTAGAGGTGCAGTGACCCAGTACTTC	CASGLVRSEGRGAVTQYF
TRBJ2-1	-	many	TRBV27	TGTGCCAGCAGTTTATCCAGTCTCAACAATGAGCAGTTCTTC	CASSLSSLNNEQFF
TRBJ1-1	-	-	TRBV5-5	TGTGCCAGCAGCTTGAACCCGGGAACGAACACTGAAGCTTTCTTT	CASSLNPGTNTEAFF
TRBJ2-7	-	-	TRBV5-1	TGCGCCAGCAGCTGGAGGGACAGATTCGCCGAGCAGTACTTC	CASSWRDRFAEQYF
TRBJ2-3	-	few	TRBV18	TGTGCCAGCTCACCAGGACAGCATAGCACAGATACGCAGTATTTT	CASSPGQHSTDTQYF
TRBJ2-5	TRBD2	many	TRBV14	TGTGCCAGCAGCCAAGATTCTGGACTAGCGGGAGCGTACCAAGAGACCCAGTACTTC	CASSQDSGLAGAYQETQYF
TRBJ1-1	-	-	TRBV3-1	TGTGCCAGCAGCCAAGTGAATCGGGGAACTGAAGCTTTCTTT	CASSQVNRGTEAFF
TRBJ2-3	TRBD2	few	TRBV7-6	TGTGCCAGCAGCTACACTAGCGGGAGGTTTGCAGATACGCAGTATTTT	CASSYTSGRFADTQYF
TRBJ2-1	-	many	TRBV29-1	TGCAGCGTTTATGAGGGCCTCGGCAATGAGCAGTTCTTC	CSVYEGLGNEQFF
TRBJ1-5	-	many	TRBV2	TGTGCCAGCAGTCCCCGGGGCCTGGATCAGCCCCAGCATTTT	CASSPRGLDQPQHF
TRBJ2-1	-	many	TRBV19	TGTGCCAGTAGTAGGCGGGAAGGGGCCTACAATGAGCAGTTCTTC	CASSRREGAYNEQFF
TRBJ2-7	TRBD2	few	TRBV20-1	TGCAGTGCTCACCCCGGTGCGGGAGCTTACGAGCAGTACTTC	CSAHPGAGAYEQYF
TRBJ2-5	-	few	TRBV19	TGTGCCAGTACTAAGACAGGCCAAGAGACCCAGTACTTC	CASTKTGQETQYF
TRBJ2-7	-	many	TRBV6-1	TGTGCCAGCGGCGAGAGCAACTACGAGCAGTACTTC	CASGESNYEQYF
TRBJ1-3	-	many	TRBV12-3/TRBV12-4	TGTGCCAGCAGTGGGGGAGGGTCCGCCGTTTCTGGAAACACCATATATTTT	CASSGGGSAVSGNTIYF
TRBJ1-5	-	few	TRBV19	TGTGCCAGCCGTTATCGCCCTCCCGATGGCCCGCGGCGTAATCAGCCCCAGCATTTT	CASRYRPPDGPRRNQPQHF
TRBJ2-3	-	-	TRBV3-1	TGTGCCAGCAGGAACTTTTTGGTTTCGGATACGCAGTATTTT	CASRNFLVSDTQYF
TRBJ2-2	-	many	TRBV29-1	TGCAGCGTTGAAGATGTGGGTGGCGGGGAGCTGTTTTTT	CSVEDVGGGELFF
TRBJ1-5	-	many	TRBV18	TGTGCCAGCTCGGTCGGACCGAACAATCAGCCCCAGCATTTT	CASSVGPNNQPQHF